What follows are 5 T cell receptor beta chains derived from one specimen sequenced in a study of cytomegalovirus exposure and HLA in healthy donors. The PCR had 60 Vbeta and 13 Jbeta primers. Method: immunoSEQ multiplex PCR; TCRdb's copy keeps in-frame clones and lacks some. Its table records fewer than 100,000 clones. The specimen was PBMCs. The receptors originated from a man aged 45-65 years in good health and CMV-seronegative.

The CDR3 is CASSQDGGGASGEQFF. CDR3 DNA sequence: TGTGCCAGCAGCCAAGATGGCGGGGGGGCATCCGGTGAGCAGTTCTTC. The genes are TRBV4-2 and TRBJ2-1, with 9 bases identical to TRBD2. The CDR3 extends over 16 amino acids. Trimming removed 0 bases from V and 9 bases from J; junction bases left unmatched: 9. Germline assignment: CDR1 LGHNA and CDR2 YNFKEQ.

This chain uses TRBV4-1 with TRBJ2-1; TRBD2 agrees at 8 bases. The V and J ends lost 0 bases and 8 bases, in that order; junction bases with no gene match: 9. Germline lookup yields CDR1 MGHRA and CDR2 YSYEKL. This CDR3 is 16 amino acids long. CDR3 in amino acids: CASSQEGWGTRDEQFF. Here the CDR3 DNA reads TGCGCCAGCAGCCAAGAAGGGTGGGGGACTAGGGATGAGCAGTTCTTC.

This chain connects TRBV4-1 to TRBJ2-5, with TRBD1 matching over 7 bases. This CDR3 comprises 14 residues. The trim removed 3 bases at V and 2 bases at J, leaving 3 bases unmatched. Germline V gives CDR1 MGHRA, CDR2 YSYEKL. CDR3 sequence (DNA): TGCGCCAGCAGCCACCCGGACAGGCAAGAGACCCAGTACTTC. The encoded protein is CASSHPDRQETQYF.

The chain joins TRBV28 to TRBJ2-7, with D possibly matching TRBD2 (5 bases). The V and J ends lost 5 bases and 0 bases respectively, with 11 bases between them. The CDR3 has 14 residues. Looked up from germline, CDR1 is MDHEN and CDR2 is SYDVKM. The CDR3 sequence: CASSVWTGSYEQYF. The DNA for the CDR3 is TGTGCCAGCAGTGTGTGGACTGGCTCCTACGAGCAGTACTTC.

Here the CDR3 DNA reads TGTGCCAGCAGCTTAGTCTCCGAGCAGTACTTC. Residues: CASSLVSEQYF. The chain uses TRBV7-9 and TRBJ2-7; D uncertain. V was cut by 1 base and J by 6 bases, with 4 bases left in between. Germline CDR1 and CDR2: SEHNR and FQNEAQ (reference sequence). The CDR3 is made up of 11 amino acids.